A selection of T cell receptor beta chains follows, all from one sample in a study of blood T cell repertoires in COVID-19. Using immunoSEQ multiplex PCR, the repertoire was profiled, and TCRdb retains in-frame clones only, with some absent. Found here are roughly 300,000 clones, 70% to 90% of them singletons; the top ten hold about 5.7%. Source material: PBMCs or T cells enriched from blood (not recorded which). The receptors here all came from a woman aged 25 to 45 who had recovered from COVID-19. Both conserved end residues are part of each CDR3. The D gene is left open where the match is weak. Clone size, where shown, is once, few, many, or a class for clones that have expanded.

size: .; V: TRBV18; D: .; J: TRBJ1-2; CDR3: CASSPLRGTGLGDYGYTF; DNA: TGTGCCAGCTCACCTCTAAGAGGAACAGGGCTAGGAGACTATGGCTACACCTTC
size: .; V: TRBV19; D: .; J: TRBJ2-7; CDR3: CASSPTVSYEQYF; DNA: TGTGCCAGTAGTCCCACAGTGTCCTACGAGCAGTACTTC
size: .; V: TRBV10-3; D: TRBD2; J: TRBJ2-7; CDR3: CAIRGDLAGASYEQYF; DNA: TGTGCCATCAGAGGGGATCTAGCGGGGGCCTCCTACGAGCAGTACTTC
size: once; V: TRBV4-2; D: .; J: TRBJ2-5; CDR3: CASSQVGGGTEETQYF; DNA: TGTGCCAGCAGCCAAGTTGGAGGGGGGACAGAAGAGACCCAGTACTTC
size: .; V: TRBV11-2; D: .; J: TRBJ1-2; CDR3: CASSLDRGNYGYTF; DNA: TGTGCCAGCAGCTTAGACAGGGGCAACTATGGCTACACCTTC
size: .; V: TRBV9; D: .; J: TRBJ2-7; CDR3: CASSRGTDSYEQYF; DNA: TGTGCCAGCAGTAGGGGTACAGACTCCTACGAGCAGTACTTC
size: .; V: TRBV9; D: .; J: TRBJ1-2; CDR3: CASSVPGAGYGYTF; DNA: TGTGCCAGCAGCGTACCAGGGGCAGGCTATGGCTACACCTTC
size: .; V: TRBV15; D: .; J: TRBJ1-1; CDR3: CATSRNTGFLAGTEAFF; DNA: TGTGCCACCAGCAGGAATACCGGATTTCTCGCGGGCACTGAAGCTTTCTTT
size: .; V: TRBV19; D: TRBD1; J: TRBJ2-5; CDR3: CASSMDREETQYF; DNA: TGTGCCAGTAGTATGGACAGGGAAGAGACCCAGTACTTC
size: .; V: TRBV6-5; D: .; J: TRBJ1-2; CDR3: CASTSPSGGYTF; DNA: TGTGCCAGCACATCCCCTTCAGGCGGCTACACCTTC
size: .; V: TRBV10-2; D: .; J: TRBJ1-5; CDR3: CASSEGASNQPQHF; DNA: TGCGCCAGCAGTGAGGGGGCCAGCAATCAGCCCCAGCATTTT
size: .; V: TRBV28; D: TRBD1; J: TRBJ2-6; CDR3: CASSPPGQFGANVLTF; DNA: TGTGCCAGCAGTCCACCGGGACAGTTCGGGGCCAACGTCCTGACTTTC
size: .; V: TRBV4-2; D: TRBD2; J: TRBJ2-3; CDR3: CASSQESGLAGGQGIPDTQYF; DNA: TGTGCCAGCAGCCAAGAAAGCGGACTAGCGGGGGGGCAGGGCATCCCAGATACGCAGTATTTT
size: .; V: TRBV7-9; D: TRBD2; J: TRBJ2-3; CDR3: CASSLVAGEDTQYF; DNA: TGTGCCAGCAGCTTAGTAGCGGGGGAAGATACGCAGTATTTT
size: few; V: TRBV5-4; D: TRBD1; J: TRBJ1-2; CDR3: CASSWGQDYGYTF; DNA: TGTGCCAGCAGCTGGGGACAGGACTATGGCTACACCTTC
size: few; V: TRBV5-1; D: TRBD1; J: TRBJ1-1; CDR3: CASSFIRGNMNTEAFF; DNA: TGCGCCAGCAGCTTTATCAGGGGGAACATGAACACTGAAGCTTTCTTT
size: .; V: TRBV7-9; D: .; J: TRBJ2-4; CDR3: CASSLRGVNIQYF; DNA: TGTGCCAGCAGCTTACGAGGTGTAAACATTCAGTACTTC
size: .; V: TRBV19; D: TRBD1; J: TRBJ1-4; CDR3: CASLTGDATNEKLFF; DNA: TGTGCCAGTCTTACAGGGGATGCAACTAATGAAAAACTGTTTTTT
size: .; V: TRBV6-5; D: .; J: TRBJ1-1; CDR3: CASSYTGPGWAEAFF; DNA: TGTGCCAGCAGTTACACAGGACCTGGGTGGGCTGAAGCTTTCTTT
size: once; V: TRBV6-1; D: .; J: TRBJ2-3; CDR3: CASSEATGRWFTDTQYF; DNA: TGTGCCAGCAGTGAAGCTACAGGGAGATGGTTCACAGATACGCAGTATTTT
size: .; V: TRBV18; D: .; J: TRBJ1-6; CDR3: CASSPSGGDSPLHF; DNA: TGTGCCAGCTCACCTTCCGGCGGGGATTCACCCCTCCACTTT
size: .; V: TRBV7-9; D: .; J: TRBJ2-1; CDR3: CASSLAAGYNEQFF; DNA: TGTGCCAGCAGCTTAGCGGCCGGGTACAATGAGCAGTTCTTC
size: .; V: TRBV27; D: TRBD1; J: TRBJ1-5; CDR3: CASRLRGQGALSNQPQHF; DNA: TGTGCCAGCCGACTCCGGGGACAGGGGGCTCTTAGCAATCAGCCCCAGCATTTT
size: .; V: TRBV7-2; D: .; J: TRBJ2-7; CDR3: CASSLGAANPYEQYF; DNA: TGTGCCAGCAGCTTAGGTGCGGCAAATCCCTACGAGCAGTACTTC
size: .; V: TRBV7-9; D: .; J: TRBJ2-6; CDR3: CASSFRSTFNNVLTF; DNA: TGTGCCAGCAGCTTCCGTTCGACATTCAACAACGTCCTGACTTTC
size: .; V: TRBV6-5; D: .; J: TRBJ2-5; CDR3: CASSPQGTKETQYF; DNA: TGTGCCAGCAGTCCCCAGGGGACAAAGGAGACCCAGTACTTC
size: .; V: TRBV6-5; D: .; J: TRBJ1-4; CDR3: CASSYGGEIEKLFF; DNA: TGTGCCAGCAGTTACGGAGGGGAAATCGAAAAACTGTTTTTT
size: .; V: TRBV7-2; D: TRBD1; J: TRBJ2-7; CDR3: CASSLKGGGLPSYEQYF; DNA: TGTGCCAGCAGCTTAAAAGGGGGCGGCCTCCCCTCCTACGAGCAGTACTTC
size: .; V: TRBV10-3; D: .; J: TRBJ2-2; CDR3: CAISESALPTGELFF; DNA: TGTGCCATCAGTGAGTCCGCGTTGCCTACCGGGGAGCTGTTTTTT
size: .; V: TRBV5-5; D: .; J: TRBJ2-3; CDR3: CASSLTRPVGIDTQYF; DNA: TGTGCCAGCAGCTTGACTCGCCCCGTTGGTATAGATACGCAGTATTTT
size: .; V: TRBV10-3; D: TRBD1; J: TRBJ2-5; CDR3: CAISEGQVQETQYF; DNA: TGTGCCATCAGTGAGGGACAGGTACAAGAGACCCAGTACTTC
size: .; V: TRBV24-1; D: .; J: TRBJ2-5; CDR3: CATSAGGRETQYF; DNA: TGTGCCACCAGTGCCGGGGGGCGGGAGACCCAGTACTTC
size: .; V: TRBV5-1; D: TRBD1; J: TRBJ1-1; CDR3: CASSLGQGAWDTEAFF; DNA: TGCGCCAGCAGCTTAGGACAGGGGGCTTGGGACACTGAAGCTTTCTTT
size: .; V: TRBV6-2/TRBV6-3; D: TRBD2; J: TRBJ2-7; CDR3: CASSPAGGPYEQYF; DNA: TGTGCCAGCAGCCCCGCGGGGGGGCCCTACGAGCAGTACTTC
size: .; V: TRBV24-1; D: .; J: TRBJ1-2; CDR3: CATSDPRGGHDGYTF; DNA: TGTGCCACCAGTGATCCTCGGGGGGGGCATGATGGCTACACCTTC